This note documents a single TCR beta chain sequence. Terminally differentiated effector memory CD45RA+ cells were left out of the naive CD8 fraction, which was CD45RO-negative and positively selected for CCR7. This sample was included in a study of shared clonotypes between healthy human individuals. Using immunoSEQ multiplex PCR, the repertoire was profiled, and TCRdb retains in-frame clones only, with some absent. The sample carries 650,000 to 800,000 clones, around 92% recorded once. There are 18 residues in the CDR3. Per germline, CDR1 MNHEY and CDR2 SMNVEV (reference sequence). The V end was cut by 7 bases, the J end by 1 base, with 23 bases between.

This TCR derives from a man between 25 and 39 years old in good health. The sample taken for sequencing was naive CD8+ T cells sorted from blood. The V gene is TRBV27, the J gene TRBJ2-1; D ambiguous. The DNA of the CDR3 is TGTGCCAGCACCGGACGTACCCCAGAGAGTAGTTCCTACAATGAGCAGTTCTTC. It codes for CASTGRTPESSSYNEQFF.